This T cell receptor (beta chain) derives from a study of blood T cells in healthy people across ages (dated by TCRdb to the mid-2010s). For the study in its entirety: In model experiments, template switching captured roughly one uniquely barcoded TCR beta cDNA molecule for every two T cells. Using deep sequencing normalized with unique cDNA molecular identifiers, the study measured how TCR beta repertoire diversity changes with age. The donors were divided into four age groups: young (average around 16 years), middle-aged (almost 40), aged (under 70) and long-lived (about 80). Donors of different ages were randomly distributed across sequencing lanes to avoid experimental bias. The study analyzed two additional independent replicas of 1 million unique cDNA reads from the same blood draw for two donors, one aged 18 to 29 and one aged 80 or older.

The donors were roughly 40 Caucasian individuals from Russia, aged roughly 6 to 100 years, who were systemically healthy. Each donor gave approximately 9.3 milliliters of peripheral blood, collected into EDTA-treated Vacutainer tubes. Ficoll-Paque density-gradient centrifugation was used to isolate PBMCs, with at least 6.5 million obtained per sample. Total RNA was extracted from PBMCs with Trizol reagent, with at least 5 micrograms obtained per sample. For every donor, flow cytometry on a PBMC aliquot measured the percentage of naive CD45RAhigh/CD27high T cells. A few counts support this clonotype. Its cognate antigen has yet to be identified. No base quality information exists; no much larger clone differs at one position. Libraries were prepared through 5' RACE. The sequencing machine was an Illumina HiSeq 2500. The second PCR ran for roughly 7 to 12 cycles and used a J-beta primer mix along with a sample-barcoded 5' primer. A template-switch 5' adaptor carrying 12 random nucleotides introduced a unique molecular identifier onto each TCR beta cDNA molecule. Each sample yielded at least 2.5 million CDR3-containing paired-end reads. First-strand cDNA was synthesized from all RNA with the Mint cDNA synthesis kit, primed by a TRBC-specific oligonucleotide. All cDNA was treated with uracil-DNA glycosylase and then went through a first 18-cycle PCR with the universal primers M1SS and BC2_uni_R. The paper's data handling went like this. For normalization, 1 million high-quality reads, each with a distinct molecular identifier, were randomly selected from each sample. Instead of being binned into consensus sequences, reads that shared molecular identifiers were thrown out. MiTCR, with a Q25 quality threshold and the strictest error-elimination algorithm, was used for CDR3 identification, clonotype clustering and error correction. Lower-bound total TCR beta diversity was estimated with a nonparametric unseen species model using Euler transformation. The raw public reads went through TCRdb reprocessing: fastp at Q25, MiXCR clone calling, in-frame beta chains kept. CDR3 protein sequences are deduplicated, and each keeps its most common genes and DNA. The V and J calls were not made by the authors but by TCRdb's processing. The sample table contains about 1.5 million distinct CDR3 sequences; only one count was recorded for 35% to 45% of them. Clones ranked in the top ten supply about 4% of the sample.

Results and caveats for the whole study, not just this receptor: Estimates of total diversity from one million sequenced T cells were regarded as lower bounds and underestimates. Donor CMV infection status was unknown, potentially confounding age-related changes in expanded clonotypes. Because profiling used bulk unsorted PBMCs, naive and antigen-experienced compartments could not be compared conclusively. As age increased, observed TCR beta diversity per million T cells dropped in a roughly linear way, and a significant reduction was already evident by age about 36. Compared with the aged group, the long-lived group had more naive CD4+ T cells, fewer expanded clones and increased TCR diversity, suggesting age selection. The percentage of naive T cells measured by flow cytometry correlated strongly with observed TCR beta diversity.

The CDR3 goes from the cysteine to the phenylalanine over 15 residues. Of the read, only the CDR3 DNA is kept; its 45 bases are in frame from base 1. V sheds 0 bases and J sheds 5 bases, leaving 16 bases between their ends. CDR1 is given as SQVTM and CDR2 as ANQGSEA, both from the germline V gene. The receptor comes from a woman aged 18-35 years in good health. Recombination linked TRBV29-1 to TRBJ1-2, with the identity of the D gene unclear. The sequencing sample was made of blood. Here the CDR3 is given as CSVEDRERVSYGYTF. The DNA sequence is as follows: TGCAGCGTTGAAGACCGCGAGAGGGTTAGTTATGGCTACACCTTC.